This TCR beta chain stems from a study of blood T cell repertoires in COVID-19. About the study: The United States, Italy and Spain were the sources of the acute and convalescent COVID-19 samples. PBMCs, B-cell-depleted T cells, or T cells provided the cDNA or gDNA that made up the material.

In the original processing: Estimates of nucleated cell counts were drawn from the amplification of reference gene primers. Produced via immunoSEQ multiplex PCR; TCRdb's table is partial and in-frame only. The V and J calls and clone size are taken from that table; D and trimming were inferred from the DNA. Here the sample spans approximately 230,000 clones, approximately 89% being singletons. The sequence was collected from a woman aged 25 to 39 with COVID-19, enrolled during active disease. Specimen: peripheral blood.

CDR3 amino acids: CASSPRGSNEKLFF. In DNA form, the CDR3 reads TGCGCCAGCAGCCCGAGAGGCTCTAATGAAAAACTGTTTTTT. This chain joins TRBV5-1 and TRBJ1-4; D not resolved. V gave up 4 bases and J gave up 3 bases, with 10 bases separating them. The length of the CDR3 is 14 residues. Germline values: CDR1 SGHRS, CDR2 YFSETQ.